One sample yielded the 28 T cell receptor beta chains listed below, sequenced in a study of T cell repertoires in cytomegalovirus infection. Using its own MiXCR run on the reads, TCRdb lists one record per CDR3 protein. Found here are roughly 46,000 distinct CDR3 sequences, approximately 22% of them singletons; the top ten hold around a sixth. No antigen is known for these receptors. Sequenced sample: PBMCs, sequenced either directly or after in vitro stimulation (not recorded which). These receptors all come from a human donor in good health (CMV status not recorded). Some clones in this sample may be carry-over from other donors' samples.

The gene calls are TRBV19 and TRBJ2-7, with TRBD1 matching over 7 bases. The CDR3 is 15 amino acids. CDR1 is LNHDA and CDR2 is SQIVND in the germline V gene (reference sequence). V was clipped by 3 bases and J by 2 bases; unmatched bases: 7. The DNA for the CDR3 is TGTGCCAGTAGTATCTACAGGGGAAGGGCCTACGAGCAGTACTTC. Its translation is CASSIYRGRAYEQYF.

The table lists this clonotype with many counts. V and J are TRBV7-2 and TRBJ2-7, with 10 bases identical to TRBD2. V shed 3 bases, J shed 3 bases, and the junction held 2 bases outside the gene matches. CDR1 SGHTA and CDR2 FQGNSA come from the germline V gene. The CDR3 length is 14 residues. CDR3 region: CASSFRTSGYEQYF. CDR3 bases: TGTGCCAGCAGCTTCCGGACTAGCGGCTACGAGCAGTACTTC.

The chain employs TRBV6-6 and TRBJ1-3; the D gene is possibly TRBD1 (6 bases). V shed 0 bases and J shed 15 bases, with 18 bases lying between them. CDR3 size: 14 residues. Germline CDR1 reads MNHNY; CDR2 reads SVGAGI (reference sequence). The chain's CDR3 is CASSYSTVTGGGYF. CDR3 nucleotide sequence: TGTGCCAGCAGTTACTCGACTGTGACAGGAGGCGGATATTTT.

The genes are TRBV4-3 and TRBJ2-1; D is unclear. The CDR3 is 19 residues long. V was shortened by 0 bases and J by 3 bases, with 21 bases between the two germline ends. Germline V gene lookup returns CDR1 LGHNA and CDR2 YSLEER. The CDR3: CASSQDRIRGLGSYNEQFF. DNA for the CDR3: TGCGCCAGCAGCCAAGATAGGATCAGAGGCCTGGGAAGCTACAATGAGCAGTTCTTC.

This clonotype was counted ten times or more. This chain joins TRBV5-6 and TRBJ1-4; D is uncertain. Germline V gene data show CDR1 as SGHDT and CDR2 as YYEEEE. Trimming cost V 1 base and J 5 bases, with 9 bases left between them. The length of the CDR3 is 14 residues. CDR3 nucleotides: TGTGCCAGCAGCTTGCGGGGATTCAATGAAAAACTGTTTTTT. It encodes CASSLRGFNEKLFF.

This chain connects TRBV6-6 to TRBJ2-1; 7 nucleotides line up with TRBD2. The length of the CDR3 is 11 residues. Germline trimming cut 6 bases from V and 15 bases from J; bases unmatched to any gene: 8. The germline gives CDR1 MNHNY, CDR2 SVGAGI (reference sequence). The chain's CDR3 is CASSHGLVPFF. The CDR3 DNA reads TGTGCCAGCAGCCACGGACTAGTTCCGTTCTTC.

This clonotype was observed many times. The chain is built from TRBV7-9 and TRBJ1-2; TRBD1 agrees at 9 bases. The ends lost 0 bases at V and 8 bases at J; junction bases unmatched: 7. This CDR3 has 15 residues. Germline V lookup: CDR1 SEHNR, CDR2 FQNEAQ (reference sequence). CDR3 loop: CASSLAGQGRNGYTF. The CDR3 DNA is TGTGCCAGCAGCTTAGCGGGACAGGGTAGGAACGGCTACACCTTC.

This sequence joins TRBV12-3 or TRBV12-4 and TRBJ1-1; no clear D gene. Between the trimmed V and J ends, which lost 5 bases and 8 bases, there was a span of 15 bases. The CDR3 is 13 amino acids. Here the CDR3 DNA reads TGTGCCAGCAGTAGGACCGGGCGAGGAGAAGCTTTCTTT. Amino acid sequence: CASSRTGRGEAFF.

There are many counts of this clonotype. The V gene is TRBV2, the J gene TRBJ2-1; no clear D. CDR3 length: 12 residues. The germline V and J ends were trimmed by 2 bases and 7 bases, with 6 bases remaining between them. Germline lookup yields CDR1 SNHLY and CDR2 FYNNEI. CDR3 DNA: TGTGCCAGCAGTGAACTAGGTAATGAGCAGTTCTTC. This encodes CASSELGNEQFF.

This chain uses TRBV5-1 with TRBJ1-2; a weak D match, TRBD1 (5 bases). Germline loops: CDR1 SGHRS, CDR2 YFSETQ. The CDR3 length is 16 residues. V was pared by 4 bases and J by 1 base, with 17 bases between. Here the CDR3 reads CASSPGFGAFNYGYTF. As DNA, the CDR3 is TGCGCCAGCAGCCCGGGGTTCGGGGCCTTTAACTATGGCTACACCTTC. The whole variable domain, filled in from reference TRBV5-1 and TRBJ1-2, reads KAGVTQTPRYLIKTRGQQVTLSCSPISGHRSVSWYQQTPGQGLQFLFEYFSETQRNKGNFPGRFSGRQFSNSRSEMNVSTLELGDSALYLCASSPGFGAFNYGYTFGSGTRLTVV.

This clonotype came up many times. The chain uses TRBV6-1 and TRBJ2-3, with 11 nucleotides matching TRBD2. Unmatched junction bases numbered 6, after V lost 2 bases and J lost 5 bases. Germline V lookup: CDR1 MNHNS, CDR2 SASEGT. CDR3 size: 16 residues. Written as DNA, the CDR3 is TGTGCCAGCAGTGAATTAGCGGGAGGGCCTCAAGATACGCAGTATTTT. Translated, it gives CASSELAGGPQDTQYF.

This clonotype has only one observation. The CDR3 loop is CASSRLGLAGGPGTDTQYF. CDR3 bases: TGTGCCAGCAGCCGTCTCGGACTAGCGGGAGGGCCTGGGACAGATACGCAGTATTTT. The J gene is TRBJ2-3, the V gene TRBV7-2; 15 nucleotides agree with TRBD2. The CDR3 extends over 19 amino acids. J lost 3 bases, V lost 5 bases, and 12 bases had no gene match. Germline CDR1 SGHTA, CDR2 FQGNSA.

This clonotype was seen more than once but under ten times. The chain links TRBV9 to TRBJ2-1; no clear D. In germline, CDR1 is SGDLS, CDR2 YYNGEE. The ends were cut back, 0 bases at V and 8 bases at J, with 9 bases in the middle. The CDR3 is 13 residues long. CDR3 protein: CASSVGLLDEQFF. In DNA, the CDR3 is TGTGCCAGCAGCGTAGGTCTCCTTGATGAGCAGTTCTTC.

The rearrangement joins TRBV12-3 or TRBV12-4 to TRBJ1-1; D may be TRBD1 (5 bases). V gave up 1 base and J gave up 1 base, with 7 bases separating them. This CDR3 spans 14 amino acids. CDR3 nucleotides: TGTGCCAGCAGTTTAGTGACAGAGAACACTGAAGCTTTCTTT. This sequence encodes CASSLVTENTEAFF.

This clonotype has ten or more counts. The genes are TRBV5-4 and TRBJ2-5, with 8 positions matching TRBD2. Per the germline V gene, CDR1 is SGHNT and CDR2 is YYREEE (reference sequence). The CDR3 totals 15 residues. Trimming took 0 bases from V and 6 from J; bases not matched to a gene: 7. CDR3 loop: CASSLEVAGPQTQYF. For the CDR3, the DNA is TGTGCCAGCAGCTTGGAAGTAGCGGGGCCTCAGACCCAGTACTTC.

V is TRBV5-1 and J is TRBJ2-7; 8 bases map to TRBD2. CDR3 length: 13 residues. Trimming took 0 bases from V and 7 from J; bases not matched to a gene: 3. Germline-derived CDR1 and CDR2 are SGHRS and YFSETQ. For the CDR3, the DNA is TGCGCCAGCAGCTTGGAACTAGCGGCTGAGCAGTACTTC. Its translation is CASSLELAAEQYF.

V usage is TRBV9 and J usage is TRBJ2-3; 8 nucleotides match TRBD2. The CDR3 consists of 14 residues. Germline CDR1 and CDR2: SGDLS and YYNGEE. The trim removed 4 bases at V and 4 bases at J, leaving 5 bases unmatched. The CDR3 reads CASSPGTSPDTQYF. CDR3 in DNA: TGTGCCAGCAGCCCGGGGACTAGTCCAGATACGCAGTATTTT.

Written as DNA, the CDR3 is TGTGCCAGCAGCCAAGATCCTGGGATAGACTATGGCTACACCTTC. This translates into CASSQDPGIDYGYTF. This chain uses TRBV14 with TRBJ1-2; D gene ambiguous. Germline-derived CDR1 and CDR2 are SGHDN and FVKESK. Trimming stripped 0 bases from V and 3 bases from J, with 11 bases between. The CDR3 totals 15 residues.

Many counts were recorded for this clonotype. The DNA for the CDR3 is TGTGCCAGCATGGGAAACCGGGCGGATACGCAGTATTTT. Protein product: CASMGNRADTQYF. This chain uses TRBV2 with TRBJ2-3; D is undetermined. The V gene lost 7 bases and the J gene lost 6 bases, with 14 bases spanning the gap. The CDR3 covers 13 residues. CDR1 is SNHLY and CDR2 is FYNNEI in the germline V gene.

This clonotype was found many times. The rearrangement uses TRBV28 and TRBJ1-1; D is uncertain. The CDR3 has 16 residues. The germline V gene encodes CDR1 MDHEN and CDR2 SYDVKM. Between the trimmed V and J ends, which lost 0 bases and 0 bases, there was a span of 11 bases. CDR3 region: CASSLWGGQMNTEAFF. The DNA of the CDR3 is TGTGCCAGCAGTTTATGGGGCGGGCAGATGAACACTGAAGCTTTCTTT.

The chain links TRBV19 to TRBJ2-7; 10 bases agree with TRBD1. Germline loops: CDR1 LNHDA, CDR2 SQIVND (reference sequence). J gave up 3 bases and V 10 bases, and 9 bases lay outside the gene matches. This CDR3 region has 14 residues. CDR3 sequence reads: CATRPGQGGYEQYF. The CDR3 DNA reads TGTGCCACTCGCCCCGGACAGGGGGGCTACGAGCAGTACTTC.

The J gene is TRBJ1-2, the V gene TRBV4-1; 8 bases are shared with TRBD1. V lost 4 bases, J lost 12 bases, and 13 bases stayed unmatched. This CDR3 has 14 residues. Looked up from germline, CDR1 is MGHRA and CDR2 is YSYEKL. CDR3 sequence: CASSPSTGTGHNTF. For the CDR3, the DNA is TGCGCCAGCAGCCCTTCAACCGGGACAGGACACAACACCTTC.

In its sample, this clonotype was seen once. The CDR3 loop reads CASSLEAGQSTF. The CDR3 nucleotides read TGCGCCAGCAGCTTGGAGGCAGGGCAATCCACCTTC. The chain recombines TRBV5-1 with TRBJ1-2, with D possibly being TRBD1 (5 bases). This CDR3 contains 12 residues. V dropped 0 bases and J dropped 13 bases, with 13 bases sitting between them. The germline V gene encodes CDR1 SGHRS and CDR2 YFSETQ.

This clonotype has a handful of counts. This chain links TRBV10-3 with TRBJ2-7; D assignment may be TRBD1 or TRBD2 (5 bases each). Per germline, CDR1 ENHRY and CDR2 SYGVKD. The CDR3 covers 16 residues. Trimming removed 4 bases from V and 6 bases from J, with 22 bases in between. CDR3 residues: CAISALIGSLGGEQYF. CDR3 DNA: TGTGCCATCAGTGCTCTGATTGGCTCTCTTGGGGGCGAGCAGTACTTC.

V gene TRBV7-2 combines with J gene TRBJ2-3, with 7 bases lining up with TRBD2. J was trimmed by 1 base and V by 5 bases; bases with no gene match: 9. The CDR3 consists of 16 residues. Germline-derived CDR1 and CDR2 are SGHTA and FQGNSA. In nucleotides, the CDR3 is TGTGCCAGCAGCCCCACCGGGGAGGGCGGCACAGATACGCAGTATTTT. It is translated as CASSPTGEGGTDTQYF.

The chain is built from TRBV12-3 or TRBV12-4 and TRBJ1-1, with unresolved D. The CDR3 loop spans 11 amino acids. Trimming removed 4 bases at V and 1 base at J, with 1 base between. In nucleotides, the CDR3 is TGTGCCAGCAGTTCGAACACTGAAGCTTTCTTT. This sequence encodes CASSSNTEAFF.

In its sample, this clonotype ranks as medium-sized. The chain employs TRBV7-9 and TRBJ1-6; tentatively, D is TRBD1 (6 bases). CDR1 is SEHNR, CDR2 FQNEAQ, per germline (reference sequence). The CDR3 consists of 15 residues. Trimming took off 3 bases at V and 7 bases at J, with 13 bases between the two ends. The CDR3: CASSLRTVGNSPLHF. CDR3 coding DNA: TGTGCCAGCAGCTTGCGGACAGTGGGGAATTCACCCCTCCACTTT.

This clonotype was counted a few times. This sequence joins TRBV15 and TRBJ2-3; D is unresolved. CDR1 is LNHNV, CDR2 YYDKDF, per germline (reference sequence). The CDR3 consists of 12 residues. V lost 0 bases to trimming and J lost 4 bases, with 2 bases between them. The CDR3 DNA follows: TGTGCCACCAGCAGAGATCCAGATACGCAGTATTTT. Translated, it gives CATSRDPDTQYF. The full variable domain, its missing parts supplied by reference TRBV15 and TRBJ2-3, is DAMVIQNPRYQVTQFGKPVTLSCSQTLNHNVMYWYQQKSSQAPKLLFHYYDKDFNNEADTPDNFQSRRPNTSFCFLDIRSPGLGDTAMYLCATSRDPDTQYFGPGTRLTVL.